The rows below give T cell receptor beta chains drawn from one sample of a study of blood T cell repertoires in COVID-19. Generated by immunoSEQ multiplex PCR, the TCRdb table keeps only in-frame clones and is missing some. The sample includes some 180,000 clones, approximately 86% of them seen just once. Sequencing input: peripheral blood. The receptor set was obtained from a woman aged 80 or over with COVID-19, enrolled during active disease. The CDR3 runs from the conserved cysteine through the conserved F or W. D genes are given only for firm matches.

cdr3_aa j_call v_call d_call
CASSPGQPVMNTEAFF TRBJ1-1 TRBV28 NA
CSASGAREVEQFF TRBJ2-1 TRBV20-1 TRBD2
CASRRDSAQETQYF TRBJ2-5 TRBV2 NA
CATSRGHQRYTDTQYF TRBJ2-3 TRBV15 NA
CATSDSDRVNQPQHF TRBJ1-5 TRBV24-1 TRBD1
CASSLGSTEAFF TRBJ1-1 TRBV7-9 NA
CASSIITLQGARNEQFF TRBJ2-1 TRBV19 TRBD1
CASRRQGRGDTEAFF TRBJ1-1 TRBV28 TRBD1
CASSLAGSVMGNEQFF TRBJ2-1 TRBV7-2 NA
CAVGDRGPNSSGNTIYF TRBJ1-3 TRBV28 TRBD1
CASTPWGDRDQPQHF TRBJ1-5 TRBV19 TRBD1
CASSLELGAFKRDEQFF TRBJ2-1 TRBV7-8 NA
CASSQGQGDGYTF TRBJ1-2 TRBV4-2 TRBD1
CASSRDSTYEQYF TRBJ2-7 TRBV19 TRBD1
CASSVGPQGTEAFF TRBJ1-1 TRBV9 NA
CASTVNTGELFF TRBJ2-2 TRBV5-4 NA
CASSEGTATNYGYTF TRBJ1-2 TRBV6-1 NA
CASSYPSSGSQTYEQYF TRBJ2-7 TRBV6-2/TRBV6-3 TRBD2
CASSTGSPTSNQPQHF TRBJ1-5 TRBV19 NA
CASSYLNQPQHF TRBJ1-5 TRBV6-6 NA
CASSPDNRGWEQYF TRBJ2-7 TRBV13 TRBD1
CASLPSRTSNMNEQFF TRBJ2-1 TRBV7-8 TRBD2
CASSHSTRELSGSPLHF TRBJ1-6 TRBV14 NA
CASTLGHTSSGNTIYF TRBJ1-3 TRBV28 NA
CASSQLTENTEAFF TRBJ1-1 TRBV14 NA
CAGWGVYEQYF TRBJ2-7 TRBV4-3 NA
CASSLVTSGSSDTQYF TRBJ2-3 TRBV5-1 TRBD2
CASSQAQGADTQYF TRBJ2-3 TRBV5-1 TRBD1
CASRMGDSRETQYF TRBJ2-5 TRBV27 NA
CASSQERGNYEQYF TRBJ2-7 TRBV4-3 NA
CASSPGQNYGYTF TRBJ1-2 TRBV5-1 TRBD1
CASRPGREDTQYF TRBJ2-3 TRBV5-4 TRBD2